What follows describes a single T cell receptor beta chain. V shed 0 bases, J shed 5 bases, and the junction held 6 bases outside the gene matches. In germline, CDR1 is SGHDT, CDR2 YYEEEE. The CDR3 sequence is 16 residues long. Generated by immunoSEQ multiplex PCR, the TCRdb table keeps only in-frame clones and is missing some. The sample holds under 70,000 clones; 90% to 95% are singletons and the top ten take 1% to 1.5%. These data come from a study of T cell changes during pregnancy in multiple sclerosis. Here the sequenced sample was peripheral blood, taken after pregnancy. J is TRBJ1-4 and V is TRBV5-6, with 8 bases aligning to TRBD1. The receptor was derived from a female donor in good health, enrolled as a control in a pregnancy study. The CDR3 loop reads CASSLGLTGENEKLFF. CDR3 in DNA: TGTGCCAGCAGCTTGGGGTTGACAGGGGAAAATGAAAAACTGTTTTTT.